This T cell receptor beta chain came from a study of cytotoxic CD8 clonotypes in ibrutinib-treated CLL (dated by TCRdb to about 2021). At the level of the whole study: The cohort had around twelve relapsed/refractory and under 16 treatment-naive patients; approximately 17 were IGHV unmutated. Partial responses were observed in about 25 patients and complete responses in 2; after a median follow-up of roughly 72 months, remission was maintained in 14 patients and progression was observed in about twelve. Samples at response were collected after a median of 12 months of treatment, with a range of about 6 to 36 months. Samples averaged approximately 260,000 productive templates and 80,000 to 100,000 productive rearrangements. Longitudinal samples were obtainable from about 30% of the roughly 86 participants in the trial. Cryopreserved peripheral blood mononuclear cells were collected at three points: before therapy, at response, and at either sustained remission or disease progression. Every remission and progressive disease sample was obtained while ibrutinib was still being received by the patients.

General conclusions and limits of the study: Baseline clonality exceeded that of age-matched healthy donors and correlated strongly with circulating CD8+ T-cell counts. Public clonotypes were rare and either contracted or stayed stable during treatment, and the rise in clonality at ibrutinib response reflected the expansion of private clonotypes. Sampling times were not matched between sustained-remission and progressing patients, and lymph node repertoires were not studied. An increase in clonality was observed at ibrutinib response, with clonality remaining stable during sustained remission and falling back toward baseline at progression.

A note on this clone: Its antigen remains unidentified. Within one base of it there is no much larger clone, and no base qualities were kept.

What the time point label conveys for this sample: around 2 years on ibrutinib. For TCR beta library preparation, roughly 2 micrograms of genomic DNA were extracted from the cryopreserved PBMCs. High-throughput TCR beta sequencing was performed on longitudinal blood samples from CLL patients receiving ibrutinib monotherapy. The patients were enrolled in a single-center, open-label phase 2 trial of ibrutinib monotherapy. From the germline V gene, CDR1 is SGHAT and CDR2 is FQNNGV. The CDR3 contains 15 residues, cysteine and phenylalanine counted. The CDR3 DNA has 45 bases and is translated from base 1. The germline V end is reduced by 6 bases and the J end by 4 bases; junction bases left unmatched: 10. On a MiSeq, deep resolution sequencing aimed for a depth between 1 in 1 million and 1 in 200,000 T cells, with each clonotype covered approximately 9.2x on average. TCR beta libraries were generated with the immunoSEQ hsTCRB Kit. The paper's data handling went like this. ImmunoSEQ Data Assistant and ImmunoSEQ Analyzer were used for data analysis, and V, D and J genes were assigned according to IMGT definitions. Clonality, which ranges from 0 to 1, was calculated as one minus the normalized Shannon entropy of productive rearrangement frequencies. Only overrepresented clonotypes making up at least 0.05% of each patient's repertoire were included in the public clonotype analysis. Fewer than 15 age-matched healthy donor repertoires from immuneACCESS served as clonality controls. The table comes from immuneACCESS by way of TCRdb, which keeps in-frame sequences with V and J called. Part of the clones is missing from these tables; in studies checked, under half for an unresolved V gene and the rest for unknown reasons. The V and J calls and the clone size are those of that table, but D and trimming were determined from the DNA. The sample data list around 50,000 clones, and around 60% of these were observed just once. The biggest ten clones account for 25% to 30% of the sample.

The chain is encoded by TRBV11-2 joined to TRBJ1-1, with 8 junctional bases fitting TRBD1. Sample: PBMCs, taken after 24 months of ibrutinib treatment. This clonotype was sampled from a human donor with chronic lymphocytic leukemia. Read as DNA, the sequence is TGTGCCAGCAGACACTCAGGGGGCGGGGGCACTGAAGCTTTCTTT. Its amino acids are CASRHSGGGGTEAFF.